This T cell receptor beta chain was captured in a study of blood T cell repertoires in COVID-19. On the study more broadly: Samples of COVID-19 (acute and convalescent) were obtained from the United States, Italy and Spain. T cells, B-cell-depleted T cells, or PBMCs supplied cDNA or gDNA.

Original methodology: Reference gene primer amplification gave nucleated cell count estimates. The protocol was immunoSEQ multiplex PCR, while the TCRdb copy is restricted to in-frame clones and leaves out a portion. That table is the source of V, J and clone size, and D and trimming were worked out from the DNA. This table has roughly 250,000 clones, 75% to 90% appearing once. The ends lost 0 bases at V and 0 bases at J; junction bases unmatched: 4. CDR3 length: 17 amino acids. Germline values: CDR1 SGHAT, CDR2 FQNNGV. What was sequenced was peripheral blood. The chain couples TRBV11-2 to TRBJ2-1, with TRBD2 matching 8 bases. The source is a woman aged 55-70 years with active or convalescent COVID-19. This CDR3 is CASSLESGGLSYNEQFF. The CDR3 DNA reads TGTGCCAGCAGCTTAGAGAGCGGGGGCCTCTCCTACAATGAGCAGTTCTTC.